What follows describes a single TCR beta chain. The sample belongs to a study of blood T cell repertoires in COVID-19. Clones were sequenced by immunoSEQ multiplex PCR, and TCRdb holds only the in-frame ones, with some missing. The table has 30,000 to 40,000 clones, around 73% seen once. The clonotype was recovered from a woman aged 60-75 years with acute or convalescent COVID-19. The sequenced material came from peripheral blood.

The CDR3 coding sequence is TGTGCCAGTAGTAGAGAGGACACCCAGATTGGAGCTTTCTTT. Its protein is CASSREDTQIGAFF. The chain combines TRBV19 with TRBJ1-1; D might be TRBD1 (5 bases). The CDR3 totals 14 residues. The germline CDR1 and CDR2 sequences are LNHDA and SQIVND (reference sequence). With 4 bases removed from V and 10 bases from J, the gap between germline ends came to 19 bases.